The TCR beta chain under discussion was sequenced for a study of neoadjuvant nivolumab and ipilimumab in lung cancer. Study information: The combination arm added day-1 ipilimumab 1 mg/kg to nivolumab 3 mg/kg on days 1, 15, 29.

Clones were read by immunoSEQ multiplex PCR, and TCRdb kept only the in-frame ones, dropping some. The sample lists 10,000 to 15,000 clones; around 95% were seen once. General study results and limits: Only two of four nivolumab-treated tumors gained richness and clonality by surgery. TCR richness and clonality were higher in tumors than adjacent uninvolved lung.

Concerning this clone: Its target is not known.

After removal of 10 bases from V and 3 bases from J, the junction contained 9 bases not matched to a gene. This CDR3 spans 13 amino acids. Looked up from germline, CDR1 is ENHRY and CDR2 is SYGVKD. Sequencing was performed on peripheral blood, taken after neoadjuvant nivolumab, alone or with ipilimumab, at or shortly before surgery. The receptor was derived from an adult with non-small cell lung cancer. V usage is TRBV10-3 and J usage is TRBJ2-7, with 7 nucleotides matching TRBD1. DNA of the CDR3: TGTGCCACCAGGGACAGTATAAGCTACGAGCAGTACTTC. Translation gives CATRDSISYEQYF.